This TCR beta chain derives from a study of blood T cell repertoires in COVID-19 (dated by TCRdb to between 2020 and 2021). Broadly, across the study: Samples covering the acute and convalescent phases of COVID-19 were provided by collaborators in the United States, Italy and Spain. The sample metadata nearly always contained a de-identified subject ID, COVID-19 status, age in years and sex. The repertoires were released in a freely available public database intended as a resource for research on the immune response to SARS-CoV-2. Samples were obtained from the ongoing ImmuneRACE study (first 160 participants) and from approximately 1,200 subjects provided by 6 global collaborators. The material from the prospective study consisted of cDNA or gDNA derived from T cells, B-cell-depleted T cells, or PBMCs. Subjects who had been exposed to COVID-19, were actively infected with it, or had recovered from it provided the deeply sampled blood TCRbeta repertoires that made up the dataset. Where available, HLA class I and class II types were obtained from metadata supplied by the sample provider rather than from assay-based typing. The investigation overall reported the following: How much clinical and demographic metadata was included differed by source and by participant, and the metadata was provided uncurated.

TCRbeta CDR3 regions were amplified from genomic DNA by means of the immunoSEQ Assay, a bias-controlled multiplex PCR. As for the authors' bioinformatics: Within the assay, amplification of reference gene primers was used to estimate how many nucleated cells each sample contained. To quantify the absolute abundance of each unique TCRbeta CDR3 rearrangement, sequence reads were collapsed and filtered. Productive Simpson clonality was computed per sample as the square root of Simpson's diversity index over productive rearrangements. The immuneACCESS repertoire file appears here via TCRdb, limited to in-frame rearrangements. These files lack a portion of the clones; in checked studies, under half of the deficit traces to unresolved V genes, and the cause of the others is not known. V, J and clone size were drawn from that table, and D and trimming were deduced from the DNA. This sample gives more than 400,000 clones in total; around 90% of them show up just once. In total, the top ten clones hold under 0.75% of the sample.

V lost 4 bases and J lost 14 bases; the stretch between them is 16 bases long. From cysteine to phenylalanine, the CDR3 is 11 amino acids long. Left in the record is the CDR3 DNA by itself, 33 bases read in frame from the first base. The germline V gene encodes CDR1 GTSNPN and CDR2 SVGIG (reference sequence). Participants in the prospective study were enrolled through a virtual design, were aged 18 to 89 years, and lived in some 24 United States geographic areas. In the prospective study, participants were assigned to cohorts based on the clinical history participants reported in a screening survey and a study questionnaire. ImmuneRACE Cohort 3 recovered participants were defined by two consecutive negative NP/OP PCR tests, healthcare professional clearance, or symptom resolution. Each participant in the prospective study had whole blood, serum and a nasopharyngeal or oropharyngeal swab collected by mobile phlebotomists. Participants in the prospective study had the option to provide additional blood draws and questionnaires over an approximately 2-month period. Prospective study blood samples were shipped either frozen or at room temperature before DNA extraction.

On this clone itself: This receptor's antigen is unknown. No quality values exist for individual bases; no much larger clone is one base distant.

The chain employs TRBV30 and TRBJ2-3, with TRBD2 as a weak D call on 6 bases. This clonotype originated in a woman in her late teens or twenties who had recovered from COVID-19. Sequenced sample: PBMCs or T cells enriched from blood (not recorded which). In nucleotides, the sequence is TGTGCCTGGACGATAGCGGAAAGGCGGTATTTT. Translated, this is CAWTIAERRYF. Joined to the reference TRBV30 and TRBJ2-3 proteins, this CDR3 gives the full variable domain: SQTIHQWPATLVQPVGSPLSLECTVEGTSNPNLYWYRQAAGRGLQLLFYSVGIGQISSEVPQNLSASRPQDRQFILSSKKLLLSDSGFYLCAWTIAERRYFGPGTRLTVL.